A selection of T cell receptor beta chains follows, all from one sample in a study of cytomegalovirus exposure and HLA in healthy donors. TCRdb's table, derived via immunoSEQ multiplex PCR, lists solely in-frame clones and lacks some. The data hold approximately 140,000 clones, with 73% observed a single time. What was sequenced was PBMCs. Receptors were obtained from a woman younger than 30 in good health and CMV-seronegative. Both conserved end residues are part of each CDR3. The D gene is left open where the match is weak. Clone size is given for some rows only: seen once, a few or many times, or a class if the clone is expanded.

j_gene,d_gene,v_gene,abundance,CDR3nt,CDR3aa
TRBJ1-4,TRBD1,TRBV4-1,once,TGCGCCAGCAGCCAAGGCCCGACAGGGATGCTTTTT,CASSQGPTGMLF
TRBJ2-1,-,TRBV7-9,once,TGTGCCAGCTTCCGGCCGGGACTGACGTACAATGAGCAGTTCTTC,CASFRPGLTYNEQFF
TRBJ1-2,TRBD1,TRBV6-1,-,TGTGCCAGCACCGTGGGACAGGGGGCTGGTGGCTACACCTTC,CASTVGQGAGGYTF
TRBJ2-3,-,TRBV19,-,TGTGCCAGTAGTATGGTAATAGTAACAGATACGCAGTATTTT,CASSMVIVTDTQYF
TRBJ1-2,-,TRBV14,-,TGTGCCAGCAGCCTTGGACAGCATGGCTACACCTTC,CASSLGQHGYTF
TRBJ2-3,TRBD2,TRBV7-2,-,TGTGCCAGCAGCTTAGCGCGGTTAGCGGGAGGTACAGATACGCAGTATTTT,CASSLARLAGGTDTQYF
TRBJ2-5,TRBD2,TRBV9,-,TGTGCCAGCAGCAAGGGTTTAGCGGGCAACAATCAAGAGACCCAGTACTTC,CASSKGLAGNNQETQYF
TRBJ2-7,TRBD2,TRBV19,few,TGTGCCAGTAGTATAGGGACTAGCGGGGTCTACGAGCAGTACTTC,CASSIGTSGVYEQYF
TRBJ2-5,TRBD1,TRBV7-2,-,TGTGCCAGCAGCCCAGGACAGGGGGAGACCCAGTACTTC,CASSPGQGETQYF
TRBJ2-1,-,TRBV27,-,TGTGCCAGCGCCTCCGTAAGGGGCGCATGGAATGAGCAGTTCTTC,CASASVRGAWNEQFF
TRBJ1-5,-,TRBV6-1,-,TGTGCCAGCAGTGAAGGCCCCTTCCGAGTGGGCGATCAGCCCCAGCATTTT,CASSEGPFRVGDQPQHF
TRBJ2-7,-,TRBV19,-,TGTGCCAGTAGTAGGAGGGGCGCCTACGAGCAGTACTTC,CASSRRGAYEQYF
TRBJ1-5,-,TRBV4-3,few,TGCGCCAGCAGCCAAGATCAAACACCCAATCAGCCCCAGCATTTT,CASSQDQTPNQPQHF
TRBJ2-3,-,TRBV13,-,TGTGCCAGCACCAAAATCGAAGCCCCAGATACGCAGTATTTT,CASTKIEAPDTQYF
TRBJ1-3,-,TRBV5-1,few,TGCGCCAGCAGGGGACAACTCGGAAACACCATATATTTT,CASRGQLGNTIYF
TRBJ1-3,-,TRBV5-6,few,TGTGCCAGCAGCCCCTCTAGCGGAAACACCATATATTTT,CASSPSSGNTIYF
TRBJ1-5,-,TRBV28,-,TGTGCCAGCAGTTTAATCTCAGGGAAAGGCAGCAATCAGCCCCAGCATTTT,CASSLISGKGSNQPQHF
TRBJ2-2,-,TRBV11-3,-,TGTGCCAGCAGTCGAGACGGAGACACCGGGGAGCTGTTTTTT,CASSRDGDTGELFF
TRBJ2-7,-,TRBV7-3,-,TGTTCCAGCAGCTACGGGTTTACTCCCACCTACGAGCAGTACTTC,CSSSYGFTPTYEQYF
TRBJ2-5,-,TRBV5-4,-,TGTGCCAGCAGCTGGGGAGGGACAACGCGTGAAGAGACCCAGTACTTC,CASSWGGTTREETQYF
TRBJ1-2,-,TRBV18,-,TGTGCCAGCTCACCATTTGAGTCCTCGGACTATGGCTACACCTTC,CASSPFESSDYGYTF
TRBJ2-1,-,TRBV5-4,once,TGTGCCAGCAGCTTCGGGGGATTATACAATGAGCAGTTCTTC,CASSFGGLYNEQFF
TRBJ1-2,-,TRBV7-9,-,TGTGCCAGCAGCTTATCGTGGGCTGGCTACACCTTC,CASSLSWAGYTF
TRBJ1-4,-,TRBV9,-,TGTGCCAGCAGCTCCACCGAAGGCGGAACTAATGAAAAACTGTTTTTT,CASSSTEGGTNEKLFF
TRBJ1-5,-,TRBV28,few,TGTGCCAGCAGTCTATCCAGTTTTTCTTATAGCAATCAGCCCCAGCATTTT,CASSLSSFSYSNQPQHF
TRBJ1-5,-,TRBV2,-,TGTGCCAGCAGTGAAGCCAGTTCAAATCAGCCCCAGCATTTT,CASSEASSNQPQHF
TRBJ1-4,-,TRBV19,-,TGTGCCAGTAGTCCCCCCGGCGGGGTAGGTAATGAAAAACTGTTTTTT,CASSPPGGVGNEKLFF
TRBJ2-3,TRBD2,TRBV2,few,TGTGCCAGCAGCCTAGCGGGAGGGACCACAGATACGCAGTATTTT,CASSLAGGTTDTQYF
TRBJ2-2,-,TRBV5-6,-,TGTGCCAGCAGCTTGGATCTAGTTGCCGGGGAGCTGTTTTTT,CASSLDLVAGELFF
TRBJ1-1,TRBD1,TRBV28,-,TGTGCCAGCAGTCCACCGGACAGGAGGAACACTGAAGCTTTCTTT,CASSPPDRRNTEAFF
TRBJ1-1,TRBD1,TRBV6-5,-,TGTGCCAGCAGCCACGGGACAGGGGATGACACTGAAGCTTTCTTT,CASSHGTGDDTEAFF
TRBJ1-5,-,TRBV7-9,-,TGTGCCAGCAGCTTAACAAGCAATCAGCCCCAGCATTTT,CASSLTSNQPQHF
TRBJ2-1,-,TRBV6-1,once,TGTGCCAGCAGTTCTCAACCGAGCTCCTACAATGAGCAGTTCTTC,CASSSQPSSYNEQFF
TRBJ2-7,-,TRBV4-2,few,TGTGCCAGCAGCCATGGTGACAACTCCTACGAGCAGTACTTC,CASSHGDNSYEQYF
TRBJ2-5,TRBD1,TRBV7-3,-,TGTGCCAGCAGCTCAACAGGGGTAGAGACCCAGTACTTC,CASSSTGVETQYF
TRBJ2-1,-,TRBV5-1,-,TGCGCCAGCAGCTTGACAGGGGAGCAGTTCTTC,CASSLTGEQFF
TRBJ2-2,TRBD2,TRBV5-1,-,TGCGCCAGCAGTCCCCTAGCGGGAGGGCCCGGGGAGCTGTTTTTT,CASSPLAGGPGELFF
TRBJ1-2,-,TRBV28,-,TGTGCCAGCAGTTTAAATTTCATATCAGGGGAAGGCTATGGCTACACCTTC,CASSLNFISGEGYGYTF
TRBJ1-6,-,TRBV6-4,-,TGTGCCCGCCCCAGCAGGTCCAGGTCGAATTCACCCCTCCACTTT,CARPSRSRSNSPLHF
TRBJ1-1,TRBD1,TRBV29-1,-,TGCAGCGTTGTGAACCGAGACAGGGGAGGGGAAGCTTTCTTT,CSVVNRDRGGEAFF
TRBJ2-3,TRBD1,TRBV25-1,-,TGTGCCAGCGGACAGGGGGCCGCAGATACGCAGTATTTT,CASGQGAADTQYF